One T cell receptor (beta chain) is described in this entry. A history of autoimmune disease or systemic immunosuppression excluded patients. The data belong to a study of OX40 agonist ivuxolimab in advanced cancers. Overall study: Earlier anti-PD-1, anti-PD-L1 or anti-CTLA-4 therapy was permitted; roughly 37% had received some.

Germline V gene sequence: CDR1 LNHNV, CDR2 YYDKDF (reference sequence). This CDR3 has 13 residues. Trimming removed 2 bases at V and 5 bases at J, with 8 bases between. Clones were read by immunoSEQ multiplex PCR, and TCRdb kept only the in-frame ones, dropping some. The table lists about 50,000 clones, less than 85% of them singletons. The clonotype originates from an adult with an advanced solid tumor such as melanoma, head and neck, liver or kidney cancer. The chain couples TRBV15 to TRBJ2-3; D call uncertain. This specimen consisted of CD4+ or CD8+ T cells sorted from blood, obtained in a trial of the OX40 agonist ivuxolimab. Written as DNA, the CDR3 is TGTGCCACCAGCAGACCTACCAGAGATACGCAGTATTTT. Protein product: CATSRPTRDTQYF.